The rows below give T cell receptor beta chains drawn from one sample of a study of read filtering for tumor transcriptome and immune sequencing. MiXCR, applied by TCRdb to the reads, yields one record per CDR3 protein. The sample yields tens of thousands of distinct CDR3 sequences, 15% to 25% seen once. The material sequenced was a population of CD138-negative cells sorted from bone marrow. These receptors were collected from a donor over 35 with multiple myeloma. The CDR3 runs from the conserved cysteine through the conserved F or W. Each record gives: D gene, J gene, V gene, clone size, CDR3 protein, CDR3 DNA. D genes are given only for firm matches. The size field is filled for only some rows; it gives once, few, many or a size class.

D: .
J: TRBJ2-3
V: TRBV7-9
size: .
CDR3: CVSSFLTAEDTQYF
DNA: TGTGTCAGCAGCTTTTTGACAGCGGAAGATACGCAGTATTTT

D: .
J: TRBJ1-5
V: TRBV19
size: few
CDR3: CASSTQAGNLNQPQHF
DNA: TGTGCCAGTAGTACCCAGGCAGGGAATTTGAATCAGCCCCAGCATTTT

D: .
J: TRBJ2-7
V: TRBV7-2
size: many
CDR3: CASSLGPAEQYF
DNA: TGTGCCAGCAGCTTAGGACCCGCAGAGCAGTACTTC

D: .
J: TRBJ2-3
V: TRBV4-1
size: many
CDR3: CASSQERRGSSTDTQYF
DNA: TGCGCCAGCAGCCAAGAGAGACGGGGTTCTAGCACAGATACGCAGTATTTT

D: TRBD1
J: TRBJ1-1
V: TRBV5-1
size: many
CDR3: CASSLARGQGTEAFF
DNA: TGCGCCAGCAGCTTGGCCAGGGGGCAAGGCACTGAAGCTTTCTTT

D: TRBD2
J: TRBJ2-1
V: TRBV3-1
size: medium-sized
CDR3: CASSQLLAGNNEQFF
DNA: TGTGCCAGCAGCCAGCTTCTAGCGGGGAACAATGAGCAGTTCTTC

D: .
J: TRBJ2-3
V: TRBV29-1
size: few
CDR3: CSGGPGSTDTQYF
DNA: TGCAGCGGGGGGCCAGGGAGCACAGATACGCAGTATTTT

D: TRBD2
J: TRBJ2-1
V: TRBV28
size: many
CDR3: CASSRLAGARYNEQFF
DNA: TGTGCCAGCAGTAGACTAGCGGGAGCGCGTTACAATGAGCAGTTCTTC

D: .
J: TRBJ2-1
V: TRBV11-3
size: few
CDR3: CASSLATNQNNEQFF
DNA: TGTGCCAGCAGCTTAGCAACTAACCAGAACAATGAGCAGTTCTTC

D: .
J: TRBJ1-2
V: TRBV6-1
size: .
CDR3: CASNHPLGYGYNF
DNA: TGTGCCAGCAATCACCCCCTCGGCTATGGCTACAACTTC

D: .
J: TRBJ2-1
V: TRBV24-1
size: many
CDR3: CATSDVHEQFF
DNA: TGTGCCACCAGTGATGTCCATGAGCAGTTCTTC

D: TRBD2
J: TRBJ2-1
V: TRBV2
size: .
CDR3: CTSSPERGGPNNEQFF
DNA: TGTACCAGCAGCCCCGAGCGGGGGGGCCCGAACAATGAGCAGTTCTTC

D: .
J: TRBJ2-7
V: TRBV6-1
size: many
CDR3: CASNEAGAATSYEQYF
DNA: TGTGCCAGCAACGAAGCAGGGGCCGCCACATCCTACGAGCAGTACTTC

D: .
J: TRBJ2-1
V: TRBV29-1
size: many
CDR3: CSVEAGLSSYNEQFF
DNA: TGCAGCGTTGAAGCCGGGCTAAGCTCCTACAATGAGCAGTTCTTC

D: TRBD1
J: TRBJ1-2
V: TRBV6-6
size: many
CDR3: CASSYIPGTGQGYTF
DNA: TGTGCCAGCAGTTACATACCAGGGACAGGGCAAGGCTACACCTTC

D: .
J: TRBJ2-1
V: TRBV6-1
size: many
CDR3: CASSESPSYNEQFF
DNA: TGTGCCAGCAGTGAAAGTCCCAGCTACAATGAGCAGTTCTTC

D: .
J: TRBJ2-3
V: TRBV4-1
size: many
CDR3: CASSLAGVGSDTQYF
DNA: TGCGCCAGCAGCCTCGCCGGCGTTGGCTCAGATACGCAGTATTTT

D: TRBD2
J: TRBJ2-1
V: TRBV28
size: many
CDR3: CASREAGLEYNEQFF
DNA: TGTGCCAGCAGGGAGGCGGGACTAGAATACAATGAGCAGTTCTTC

D: TRBD1
J: TRBJ1-1
V: TRBV5-6
size: .
CDR3: CASSQGGQNTEAFF
DNA: TGTGCCAGCAGCCAGGGGGGACAGAACACTGAAGCTTTCTTT

D: .
J: TRBJ2-3
V: TRBV7-6
size: .
CDR3: CASSPGQAWDTQYF
DNA: TGTGCCAGCAGCCCCGGGCAGGCATGGGATACGCAGTATTTT

D: TRBD1
J: TRBJ1-4
V: TRBV28
size: many
CDR3: CASKSPGQGHEKLFF
DNA: TGTGCCAGCAAAAGCCCGGGACAGGGCCATGAAAAACTGTTTTTT

D: .
J: TRBJ2-4
V: TRBV20-1
size: .
CDR3: CSANHPKASDGKNIQYF
DNA: TGCAGTGCCAACCATCCTAAGGCTAGCGATGGCAAAAACATTCAGTACTTC

D: TRBD2
J: TRBJ2-1
V: TRBV7-3
size: many
CDR3: CASRSNSGRQNEQFF
DNA: TGTGCCAGCAGGTCTAATAGCGGGAGGCAAAATGAGCAGTTCTTC

D: TRBD1
J: TRBJ1-5
V: TRBV28
size: few
CDR3: CASSAGQGVQPQHF
DNA: TGTGCCAGCAGCGCGGGACAGGGGGTTCAGCCCCAGCATTTT

D: .
J: TRBJ1-5
V: TRBV28
size: many
CDR3: CASSLPLGMGGNQPQHF
DNA: TGTGCCAGCAGTTTACCACTCGGGATGGGGGGCAATCAGCCCCAGCATTTT

D: TRBD2
J: TRBJ2-5
V: TRBV20-1
size: many
CDR3: CSAIYRLAGAETQYF
DNA: TGCAGTGCCATATATCGACTAGCGGGGGCAGAGACCCAGTACTTC

D: TRBD2
J: TRBJ2-7
V: TRBV5-1
size: many
CDR3: CASSLDGSGGPYEQYF
DNA: TGCGCCAGCAGCTTGGACGGTAGCGGGGGACCCTACGAGCAGTACTTC

D: .
J: TRBJ2-3
V: TRBV5-1
size: many
CDR3: CASSSAPGADTQYF
DNA: TGCGCCAGCAGCTCCGCTCCCGGCGCAGATACGCAGTATTTT

D: .
J: TRBJ2-5
V: TRBV2
size: .
CDR3: CASSPRGIQGTQYF
DNA: TGTGCCAGCAGTCCCCGGGGGATACAAGGGACCCAGTACTTC

D: TRBD1
J: TRBJ1-2
V: TRBV12-3/TRBV12-4
size: many
CDR3: CASRKGQTNYGYTF
DNA: TGTGCCAGCAGGAAGGGACAGACTAACTATGGCTACACCTTC

D: .
J: TRBJ1-1
V: TRBV30
size: many
CDR3: CAWSTRGDTEAFF
DNA: TGTGCCTGGAGTACAAGGGGAGACACTGAAGCTTTCTTT

D: .
J: TRBJ2-3
V: TRBV2
size: .
CDR3: CASMSADTQYF
DNA: TGTGCCAGCATGAGCGCAGATACGCAGTATTTT

D: .
J: TRBJ1-2
V: TRBV4-1
size: .
CDR3: CATHSPGSNYGYTF
DNA: TGCGCCACCCACAGTCCAGGGAGTAACTATGGCTACACCTTC

D: .
J: TRBJ1-2
V: TRBV20-1
size: many
CDR3: CSALEHYGYTF
DNA: TGCAGTGCCCTTGAACACTATGGCTACACCTTC

D: .
J: TRBJ1-2
V: TRBV20-1
size: .
CDR3: CSARDPTGLGYTF
DNA: TGCAGTGCTAGAGATCCCACAGGGCTTGGCTACACCTTC

D: .
J: TRBJ2-1
V: TRBV14
size: many
CDR3: CASSQVTRKQFF
DNA: TGTGCCAGCAGCCAAGTCACGCGGAAGCAGTTCTTC

D: TRBD1
J: TRBJ1-5
V: TRBV6-5
size: many
CDR3: CASSSFRGHNQPQHF
DNA: TGTGCCAGCAGTTCTTTCAGGGGGCACAATCAGCCCCAGCATTTT

D: .
J: TRBJ2-3
V: TRBV20-1
size: many
CDR3: CSATPESTDTQYF
DNA: TGCAGTGCGACCCCGGAGAGCACAGATACGCAGTATTTT

D: TRBD1
J: TRBJ2-3
V: TRBV29-1
size: many
CDR3: CSVEDHEQGATDTQYF
DNA: TGCAGCGTTGAAGATCACGAGCAGGGGGCGACAGATACGCAGTATTTT

D: TRBD1
J: TRBJ2-7
V: TRBV7-2
size: few
CDR3: CASSPRTGSSYEQYF
DNA: TGTGCCAGCAGCCCGAGGACAGGTAGCTCCTACGAGCAGTACTTC

D: .
J: TRBJ2-1
V: TRBV11-2
size: many
CDR3: CASSPRAGQASNEQFF
DNA: TGTGCCAGCAGCCCTAGAGCGGGACAGGCGTCCAATGAGCAGTTCTTC

D: .
J: TRBJ1-1
V: TRBV6-1
size: many
CDR3: CASSVQERTEAFF
DNA: TGTGCCAGCAGCGTACAGGAGAGGACTGAAGCTTTCTTT

D: .
J: TRBJ2-1
V: TRBV24-1
size: many
CDR3: CAPTYNEQFF
DNA: TGTGCCCCTACGTACAATGAGCAGTTCTTC

D: .
J: TRBJ1-1
V: TRBV19
size: many
CDR3: CASSVGGRRNTEAFF
DNA: TGTGCCAGTAGTGTGGGGGGCCGGAGGAACACTGAAGCTTTCTTT